This T cell receptor (beta chain) was profiled in a study of cytomegalovirus exposure and HLA in healthy donors. Whole-study findings and limits: Further analysis, carried out later, found HLA-associated TCR beta chains more clonally expanded than equally common other chains. V- and J-gene trimming in TCR beta was tied to a missense DCLRE1C variant by an analysis performed later. With further analysis later on, most CMV-associated TCR beta chains appeared HLA-restricted. TCR beta sequences numbering around 15,000 were associated with HLA alleles at 0.05 false discovery rate in a later analysis.

PCR primers comprised 60 Vbeta and 13 Jbeta primers. The method was immunoSEQ multiplex PCR; TCRdb's version includes in-frame clones alone and lacks a portion of them. Of about 180,000 clones listed, about 77% are singletons. Trimming left V 3 bases short and J 1 base short, with 7 bases between. CDR1 is MNHNS and CDR2 is SASEGT in the germline V gene. This CDR3 comprises 14 residues. Comment on this clone: Its antigen is undetermined.

This TCR derives from a man between 60 and 75 years old in good health and CMV-seronegative. The chain joins TRBV6-1 to TRBJ2-1; D unclear. The source material was PBMCs. DNA for the CDR3: TGTGCCAGCAGTGATGCAGGATCCTACAATGAGCAGTTCTTC. This translates into CASSDAGSYNEQFF.